A single sample gave rise to the 4 T cell receptor beta chains below, sequenced in a study of lymphopenia after photon versus proton radiotherapy. Profiled with immunoSEQ multiplex PCR; TCRdb holds only in-frame clones, not every one. The sample holds tens of thousands of clones, under 95% seen once. The material was peripheral blood, obtained from a patient treated with photon-based radiotherapy. These receptors were obtained from a woman aged 45-59 years with cholangiocarcinoma.

The chain employs TRBV20-1 and TRBJ2-1, with D hard to call. The CDR3 is made up of 11 amino acids. Per germline, CDR1 DFQATT and CDR2 SNEGSKA (reference sequence). CDR3 sequence: CTSWVGNEQFF. CDR3 coding DNA: TGCACCTCTTGGGTTGGGAATGAGCAGTTCTTC.

This sequence joins TRBV30 and TRBJ1-6, with D perhaps TRBD1 (6 bases). The CDR3 length is 16 residues. From germline, CDR1 is GTSNPN and CDR2 SVGIG (reference sequence). V lost 1 base and J lost 4, with 14 bases in between. CDR3 DNA sequence: TGTGCCTGGAGTGCAGGGGCATTTTCGTATAATTCACCCCTCCACTTT. Protein sequence: CAWSAGAFSYNSPLHF.

This chain connects TRBV7-9 to TRBJ1-2, with D possibly TRBD1 on 6 matching bases. The CDR3 is 14 residues long. Germline CDR1 reads SEHNR; CDR2 reads FQNEAQ (reference sequence). The V gene lost 2 bases and the J gene lost 4 bases, with 11 bases spanning the gap. The DNA for the CDR3 is TGTGCCAGCAGCTTAATACGGGGGCCCTATGGCTACACCTTC. Translated, it gives CASSLIRGPYGYTF.

The gene calls are TRBV5-1 and TRBJ2-3; D call uncertain. Germline V gene data show CDR1 as SGHRS and CDR2 as YFSETQ. This CDR3 comprises 14 residues. Between the trimmed V and J ends, which lost 6 bases and 0 bases, there was a span of 11 bases. In DNA form, the CDR3 reads TGCGCCAGCATGGTGACGTCTAGCACAGATACGCAGTATTTT. Protein: CASMVTSSTDTQYF.